This T cell receptor beta chain was obtained from a study of T cell clusters in autoimmune cytopenias. The CDR3 covers 17 residues. The germline gives CDR1 KGHSH, CDR2 LQKENI. TRB was amplified by touch-down multiplex PCR, primer pools A and B combined. TCRdb re-called the multiplex PCR reads, yielding one record per CDR3 amino acid sequence without DNA. The table for this sample gives about 5,100 distinct CDR3 sequences. Tens of thousands of genome equivalents of blood DNA were amplified for TRB. In addition, the sample was reused for a study of T cell repertoires in aging, cancer and after chemotherapy. That report adds: Immunological memory after chemotherapy cannot be judged from the repertoire data.

The J gene is TRBJ1-3, the V gene TRBV18; TCRdb returns TRBD1, unconfirmable since there is no DNA. This clonotype originated in a human donor in good health. Sequencing was done on a sample of peripheral blood. The CDR3 protein is CASSPLGQAYSGNTIYF.